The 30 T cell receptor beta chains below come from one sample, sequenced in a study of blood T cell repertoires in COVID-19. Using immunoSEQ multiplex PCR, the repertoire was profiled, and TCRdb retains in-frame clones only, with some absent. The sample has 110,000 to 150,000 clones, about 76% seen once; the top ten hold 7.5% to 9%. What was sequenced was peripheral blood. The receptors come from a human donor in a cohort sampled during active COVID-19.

The CDR3 loop is CASTPYQTSTDTQYF. The CDR3 DNA reads TGTGCCAGCACCCCATATCAGACTAGCACAGATACGCAGTATTTT. This chain uses TRBV28 with TRBJ2-3; D unresolved. Trimming pared 7 bases from V and 0 bases from J, leaving 14 bases between. The CDR3 is 15 residues long. Germline V gene lookup returns CDR1 MDHEN and CDR2 SYDVKM.

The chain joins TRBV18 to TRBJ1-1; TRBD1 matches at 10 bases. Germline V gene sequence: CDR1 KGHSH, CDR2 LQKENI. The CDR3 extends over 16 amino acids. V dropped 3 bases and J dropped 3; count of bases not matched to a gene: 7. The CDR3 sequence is CASSPTGTGVYTEAFF. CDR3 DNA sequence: TGTGCCAGCTCACCGACCGGGACAGGGGTGTACACTGAAGCTTTCTTT.

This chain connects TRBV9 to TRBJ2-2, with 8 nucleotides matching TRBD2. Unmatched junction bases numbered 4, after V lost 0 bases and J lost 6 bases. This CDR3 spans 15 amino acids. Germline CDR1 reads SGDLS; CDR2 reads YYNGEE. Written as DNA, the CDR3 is TGTGCCAGCAGCGTAGAGGGACTAGGGGCCGGGGAGCTGTTTTTT. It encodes CASSVEGLGAGELFF.

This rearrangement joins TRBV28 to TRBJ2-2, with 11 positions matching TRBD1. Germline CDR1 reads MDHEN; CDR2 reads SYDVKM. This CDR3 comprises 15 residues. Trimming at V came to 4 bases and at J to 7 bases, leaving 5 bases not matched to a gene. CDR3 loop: CASSWTGGADGELFF. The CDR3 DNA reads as TGTGCCAGCAGTTGGACAGGGGGCGCTGACGGGGAGCTGTTTTTT.

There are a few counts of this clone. CDR3 DNA sequence: TGTGCCAGCAGCTTTGGAGGCGGAAACACCATATATTTT. It is translated as CASSFGGGNTIYF. V and J are TRBV7-9 and TRBJ1-3; D is unclear. This CDR3 region has 13 residues. Germline V gives CDR1 SEHNR, CDR2 FQNEAQ (reference sequence). Trimming cost V 3 bases and J 4 bases, with 7 bases left between them. Full variable domain (rest looked up from reference TRBV7-9 and TRBJ1-3): DTGVSQNPRHKITKRGQNVTFRCDPISEHNRLYWYRQTLGQGPEFLTYFQNEAQLEKSRLLSDRFSAERPKGSFSTLEIQRTEQGDSAMYLCASSFGGGNTIYFGEGSWLTVV.

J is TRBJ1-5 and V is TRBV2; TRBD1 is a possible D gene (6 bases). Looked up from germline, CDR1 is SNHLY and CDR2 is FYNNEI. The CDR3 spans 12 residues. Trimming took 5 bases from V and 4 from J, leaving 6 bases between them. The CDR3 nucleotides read TGTGCCAGCAGTACAGGGAATCAGCCCCAGCATTTT. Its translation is CASSTGNQPQHF.

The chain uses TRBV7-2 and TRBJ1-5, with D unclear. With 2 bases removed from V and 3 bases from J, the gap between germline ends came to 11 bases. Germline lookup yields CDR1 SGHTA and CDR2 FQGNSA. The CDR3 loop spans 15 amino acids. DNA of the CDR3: TGTGCCAGCAGCTTAACCACAAACCTCAATCAGCCCCAGCATTTT. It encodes CASSLTTNLNQPQHF.

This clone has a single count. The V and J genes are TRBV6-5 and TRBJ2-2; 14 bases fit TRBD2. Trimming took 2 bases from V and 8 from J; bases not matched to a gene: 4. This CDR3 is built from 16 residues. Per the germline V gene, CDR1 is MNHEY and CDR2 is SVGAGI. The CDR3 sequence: CASSYGLAGGAGELFF. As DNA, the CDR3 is TGTGCCAGCAGTTACGGACTAGCGGGAGGAGCAGGGGAGCTGTTTTTT.

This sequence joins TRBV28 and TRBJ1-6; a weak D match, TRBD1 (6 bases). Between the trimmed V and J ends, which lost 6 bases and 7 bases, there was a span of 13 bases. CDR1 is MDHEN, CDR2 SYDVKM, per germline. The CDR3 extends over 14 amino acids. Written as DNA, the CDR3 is TGTGCCAGCAGCAGAGGACAGCGGAATTCACCCCTCCACTTT. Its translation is CASSRGQRNSPLHF.

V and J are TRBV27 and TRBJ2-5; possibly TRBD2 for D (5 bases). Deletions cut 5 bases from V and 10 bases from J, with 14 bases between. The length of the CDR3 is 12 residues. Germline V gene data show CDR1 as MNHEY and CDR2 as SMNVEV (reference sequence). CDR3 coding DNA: TGTGCCAGCAGTCCCCCCGCGGGTGTCCAGTACTTC. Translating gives CASSPPAGVQYF.

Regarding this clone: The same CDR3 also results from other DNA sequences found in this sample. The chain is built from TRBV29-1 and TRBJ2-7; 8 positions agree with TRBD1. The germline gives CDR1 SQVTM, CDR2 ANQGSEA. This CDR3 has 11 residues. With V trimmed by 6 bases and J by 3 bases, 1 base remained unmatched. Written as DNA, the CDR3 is TGCAGCGTCGACAGGGGCTACGAGCAGTACTTC. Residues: CSVDRGYEQYF.

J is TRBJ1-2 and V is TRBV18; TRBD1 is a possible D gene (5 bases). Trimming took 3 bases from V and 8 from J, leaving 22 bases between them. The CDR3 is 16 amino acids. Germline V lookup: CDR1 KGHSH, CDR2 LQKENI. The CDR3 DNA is TGTGCCAGCTCACCGCAGAAGTCGACAGACTTTCGCGGCTACACCTTC. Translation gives CASSPQKSTDFRGYTF.

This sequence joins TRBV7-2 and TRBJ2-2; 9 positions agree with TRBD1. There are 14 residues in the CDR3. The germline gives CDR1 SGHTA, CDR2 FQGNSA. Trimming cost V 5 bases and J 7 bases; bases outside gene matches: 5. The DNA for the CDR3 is TGTGCCAGCAGCGGACAGGGGTCGTACGGGGAGCTGTTTTTT. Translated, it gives CASSGQGSYGELFF.

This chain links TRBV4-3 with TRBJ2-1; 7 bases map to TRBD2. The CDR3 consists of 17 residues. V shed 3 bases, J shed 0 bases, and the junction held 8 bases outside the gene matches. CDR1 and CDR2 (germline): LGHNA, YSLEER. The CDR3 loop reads CASSHRIGGSSYNEQFF. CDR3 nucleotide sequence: TGCGCCAGCAGCCACAGAATCGGCGGGAGCTCCTACAATGAGCAGTTCTTC.

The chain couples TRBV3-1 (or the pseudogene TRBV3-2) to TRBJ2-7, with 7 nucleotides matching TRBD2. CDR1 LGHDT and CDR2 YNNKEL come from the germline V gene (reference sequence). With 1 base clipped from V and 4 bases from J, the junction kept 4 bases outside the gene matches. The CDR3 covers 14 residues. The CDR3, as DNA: TGTGCCAGCAGCCAAGGCGGGGGAGGATACGAGCAGTACTTC. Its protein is CASSQGGGGYEQYF.

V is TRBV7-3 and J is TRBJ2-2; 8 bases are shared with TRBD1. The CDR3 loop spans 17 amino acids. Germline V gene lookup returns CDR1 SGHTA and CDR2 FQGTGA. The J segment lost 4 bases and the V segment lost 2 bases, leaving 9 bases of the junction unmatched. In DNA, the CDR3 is TGTGCCAGCAGCTTAGCCGGGACAGGCTCCTCCACCGGGGAGCTGTTTTTT. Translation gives CASSLAGTGSSTGELFF.

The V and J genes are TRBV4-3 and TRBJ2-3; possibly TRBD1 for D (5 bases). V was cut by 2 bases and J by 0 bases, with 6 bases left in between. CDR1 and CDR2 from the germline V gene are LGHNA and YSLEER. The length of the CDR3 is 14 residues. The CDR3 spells CASSQRTSTDTQYF. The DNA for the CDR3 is TGCGCCAGCAGCCAACGGACAAGCACAGATACGCAGTATTTT.

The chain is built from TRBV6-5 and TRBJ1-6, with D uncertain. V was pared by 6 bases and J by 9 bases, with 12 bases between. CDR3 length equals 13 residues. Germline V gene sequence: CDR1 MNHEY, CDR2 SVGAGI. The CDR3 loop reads CASREPRGSPLHF. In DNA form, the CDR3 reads TGTGCCAGCAGGGAGCCACGGGGTTCACCCCTCCACTTT.

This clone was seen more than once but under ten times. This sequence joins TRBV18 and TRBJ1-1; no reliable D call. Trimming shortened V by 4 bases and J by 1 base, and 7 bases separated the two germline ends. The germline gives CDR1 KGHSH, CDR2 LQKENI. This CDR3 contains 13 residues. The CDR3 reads CASSRVRNTEAFF. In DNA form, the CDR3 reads TGTGCCAGCTCACGCGTGAGGAACACTGAAGCTTTCTTT.

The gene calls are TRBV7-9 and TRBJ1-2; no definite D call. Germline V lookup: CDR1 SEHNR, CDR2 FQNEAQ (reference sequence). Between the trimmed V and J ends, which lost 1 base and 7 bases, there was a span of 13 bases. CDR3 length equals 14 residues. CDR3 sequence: CASSLEQWNGGYTF. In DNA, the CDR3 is TGTGCCAGCAGCTTAGAACAGTGGAATGGTGGCTACACCTTC.

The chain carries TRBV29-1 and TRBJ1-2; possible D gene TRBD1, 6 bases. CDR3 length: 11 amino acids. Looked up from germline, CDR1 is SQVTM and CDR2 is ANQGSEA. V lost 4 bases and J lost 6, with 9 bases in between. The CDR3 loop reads CSVAGANGYTF. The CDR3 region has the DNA TGCAGCGTTGCAGGGGCGAATGGCTACACCTTC. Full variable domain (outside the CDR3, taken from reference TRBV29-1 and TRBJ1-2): SAVISQKPSRDICQRGTSLTIQCQVDSQVTMMFWYRQQPGQSLTLIATANQGSEATYESGFVIDKFPISRPNLTFSTLTVSNMSPEDSSIYLCSVAGANGYTFGSGTRLTVV.

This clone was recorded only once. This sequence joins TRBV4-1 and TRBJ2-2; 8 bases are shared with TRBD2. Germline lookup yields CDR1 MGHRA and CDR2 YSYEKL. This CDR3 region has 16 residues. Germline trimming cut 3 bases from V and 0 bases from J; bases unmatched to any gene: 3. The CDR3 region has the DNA TGCGCCAGCAGCCACTTGGGACTAGCGAACACCGGGGAGCTGTTTTTT. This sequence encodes CASSHLGLANTGELFF.

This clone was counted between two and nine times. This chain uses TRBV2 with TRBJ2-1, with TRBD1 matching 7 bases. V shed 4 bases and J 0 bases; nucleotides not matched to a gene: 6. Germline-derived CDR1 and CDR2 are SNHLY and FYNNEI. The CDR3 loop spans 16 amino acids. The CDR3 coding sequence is TGTGCCAGCAGTGGTTGGGACAGTAGCTCCTACAATGAGCAGTTCTTC. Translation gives CASSGWDSSSYNEQFF. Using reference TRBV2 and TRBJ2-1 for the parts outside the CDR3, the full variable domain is EPEVTQTPSHQVTQMGQEVILRCVPISNHLYFYWYRQILGQKVEFLVSFYNNEISEKSEIFDDQFSVERPDGSNFTLKIRSTKLEDSAMYFCASSGWDSSSYNEQFFGPGTRLTVL.

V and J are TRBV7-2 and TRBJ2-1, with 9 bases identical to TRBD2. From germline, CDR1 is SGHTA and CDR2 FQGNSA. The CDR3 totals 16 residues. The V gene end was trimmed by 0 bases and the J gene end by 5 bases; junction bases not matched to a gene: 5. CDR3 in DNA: TGTGCCAGCAGCTTAGCCGGGACTAGCAGCGACAATGAGCAGTTCTTC. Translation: CASSLAGTSSDNEQFF.

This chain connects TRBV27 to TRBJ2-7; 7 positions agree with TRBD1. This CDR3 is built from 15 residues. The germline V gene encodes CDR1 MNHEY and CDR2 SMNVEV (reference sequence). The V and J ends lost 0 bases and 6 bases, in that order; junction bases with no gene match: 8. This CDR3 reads CASSLSFPDRSEQYF. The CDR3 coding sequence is TGTGCCAGCAGTTTATCGTTCCCGGACAGGTCCGAGCAGTACTTC.

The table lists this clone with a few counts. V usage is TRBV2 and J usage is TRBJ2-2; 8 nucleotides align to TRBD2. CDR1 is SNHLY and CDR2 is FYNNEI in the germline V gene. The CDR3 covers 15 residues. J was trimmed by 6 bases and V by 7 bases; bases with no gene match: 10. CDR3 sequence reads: CASKSSGSPAGELFF. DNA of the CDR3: TGTGCCAGCAAATCCAGCGGGAGTCCGGCCGGGGAGCTGTTTTTT.

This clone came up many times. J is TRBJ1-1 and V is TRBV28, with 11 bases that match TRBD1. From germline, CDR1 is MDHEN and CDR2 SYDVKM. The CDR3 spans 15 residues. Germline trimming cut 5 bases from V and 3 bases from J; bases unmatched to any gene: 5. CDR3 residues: CASSGSGQGDTEAFF. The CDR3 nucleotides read TGTGCCAGCAGTGGATCGGGACAGGGGGACACTGAAGCTTTCTTT. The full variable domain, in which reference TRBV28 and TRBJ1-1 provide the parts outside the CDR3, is DVKVTQSSRYLVKRTGEKVFLECVQDMDHENMFWYRQDPGLGLRLIYFSYDVKMKEKGDIPEGYSVSREKKERFSLILESASTNQTSMYLCASSGSGQGDTEAFFGQGTRLTVV.

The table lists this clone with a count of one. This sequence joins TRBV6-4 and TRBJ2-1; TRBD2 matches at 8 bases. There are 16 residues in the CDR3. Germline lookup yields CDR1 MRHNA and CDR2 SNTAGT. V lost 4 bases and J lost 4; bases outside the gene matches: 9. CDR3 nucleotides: TGTGCCAGCAGTGCTCGGGGACTAGTCCCGTACAATGAGCAGTTCTTC. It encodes CASSARGLVPYNEQFF.

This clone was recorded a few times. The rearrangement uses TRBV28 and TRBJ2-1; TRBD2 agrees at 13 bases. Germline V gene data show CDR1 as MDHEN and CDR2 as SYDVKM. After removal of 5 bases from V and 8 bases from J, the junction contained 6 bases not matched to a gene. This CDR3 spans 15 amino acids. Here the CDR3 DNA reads TGTGCCAGCAGTCTAATGACTAGCGGGAGGCATGAGCAGTTCTTC. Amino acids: CASSLMTSGRHEQFF.

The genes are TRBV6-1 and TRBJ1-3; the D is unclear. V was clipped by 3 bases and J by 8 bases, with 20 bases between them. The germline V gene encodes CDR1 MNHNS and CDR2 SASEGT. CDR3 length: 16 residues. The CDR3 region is CASSETPQAREDTIYF. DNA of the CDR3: TGTGCCAGCAGTGAGACCCCCCAGGCAAGGGAGGACACCATATATTTT.